The TCR beta chain under discussion was sequenced for a study of vaccination and CD4 T cells after COVID-19 (dated by TCRdb to between 2021 and 2024). A note on the overall study: Convalescent patients had a positive SARS-CoV-2 result on nasal swab PCR, and of these patients, several had mild disease and one had severe disease. The spike-specific CD4+ TCR repertoire was compared before and after mRNA vaccination in ten to eleven COVID-19 convalescent patients and a few infection-naive healthy vaccine recipients. Post-vaccine blood samples were obtained a median of about 77 days after the second vaccine dose, with a range of 14 to 241 days. Post-COVID blood samples from convalescent patients were collected a median of approximately 93 days after diagnosis, with a range of about 30 to 170 days. Control cultures received a CEFX viral epitope pool as the positive control, an HIV-1 Nef peptide pool as the negative control, or no peptide. The convalescent cohort included six males and four females, with two Hispanic individuals, seven Caucasians, two Asians and one multiracial person. Participants received two doses of either the Pfizer-BioNTech BNT162b2 vaccine (n=8) or the Moderna mRNA-1273 vaccine (n=2). For stimulating the cultures, overlapping spike peptide pools were used, derived from SARS-CoV-2 as well as from the common cold coronaviruses HCoV-NL63, HCoV-OC43 and HCoV-229E. Paper-wide results and their limitations: In convalescent patients, a median around 86% of post-vaccine SARS-CoV-2-reactive clones were detected only after vaccination, suggesting vaccine-specific priming. The median number of SARS-CoV-2-reactive clonotypes rose from around 21 after infection to about 40 after vaccination, but the change was not significant. Relatively few convalescent patients were included in the study, and early timepoints after natural infection were not analyzed. Nearly all vaccine-specific clones in convalescent patients (304 of 307) were mono-reactive for SARS-CoV-2 spike rather than cross-reactive with common cold coronaviruses.

Library method: PCR. TCR sequencing of DNA from cultured CD4+ T cells used the Oncomine TCR Beta short-read assay at the Johns Hopkins FTIC core. Genomic DNA was extracted from the cultured CD4+ T cells with the QIAamp micro DNA kit. The Oncomine TCR Beta libraries from cultured CD4+ T cells were pooled using unique dual indexes and then sequenced on an Illumina iSeq 100. The authors processed their data as follows. Non-productive sequences were filtered out, and CDR3s that did not start with C, did not end with F or W, or were shorter than 7 amino acids were discarded. Antigen-specific clonotypes were identified using the MANAFEST web application through comparison of peptide-stimulated wells with reference and other culture wells. For a clone to be called positive, the clone needed an FDR below 0.05, an odds ratio above 5, and a productive frequency above 0.1% in at least two of three replicate wells. A clonotype was classed as cross-reactive if the clonotype showed significant expansion both in SARS-CoV-2 spike wells and in at least one common cold coronavirus spike condition. Levenshtein distances (stringdist) and unrooted phylogenetic trees (ape) in R version 3.6.1 were used to assess CDR3 homology. TCRdb handled the public reads itself, with Q25 trimming in fastp and clone calling in MiXCR, and kept productive beta chains. Here each entry gathers all rows of one CDR3 protein and keeps the most common genes and DNA. These V and J calls rely on TCRdb rather than the paper's analysis. This sample lists 7,700 or so distinct CDR3 sequences; around a fifth were detected once. The top ten clones comprise about 22% of the sample.

CDR1 SGHTA and CDR2 FQGNSA are derived from the germline V gene. V is shortened by 1 base, J by 1 base, and the region joining them spans 5 bases. CDR3 length: 14 amino acids, cysteine to phenylalanine. Only the CDR3 DNA stays, 42 bases, in frame from base 1. This clonotype was observed a handful of times. Its antigen has not been determined. Per-base qualities were not stored, and no clone one base away is much larger. In the paper's terms, the treatment or condition label means: approximately 10-day PBMC culture with coronavirus spike peptide pools or control peptides (ViraFEST assay). The ViraFEST assay, used in the study, expanded antigen-specific T cells with peptide pools and then identified the expanded clonotypes through TCR sequencing. The convalescent patients' positive SARS-CoV-2 PCR tests were from March to December 2020, which was before the Alpha, Beta and Delta variants emerged in the United States. More than 1.5 million PBMCs per well were cultured in IMDM with approximately 4.9% human AB serum and around 10 IU/ml IL-2, plus 10 ug/ml peptide pools. Half of the culture medium was replaced with fresh IL-2-containing medium on days 3 and 7. CD4+ T cells were isolated after 10 days of culture through negative selection using the EasySep CD4+ T cell isolation kit. Ficoll-Paque Plus gradient centrifugation was used to isolate PBMCs from whole blood, and the isolated PBMCs were then either used fresh or cryopreserved at -140C. Each culture condition was generally run in triplicate wells.

This clonotype was obtained from a human donor who had recovered from COVID-19. The sequencing here drew on CD4+ T cells from blood, cultured in vitro, taken after SARS-CoV-2 vaccination. This chain is built from TRBV7-2 and TRBJ1-5; the D gene cannot be resolved reliably. The sequenced DNA is TGTGCCAGCAGCTTAGGAAACAGCAATCAGCCCCAGCATTTT. Translated, this is CASSLGNSNQPQHF.